The sequence of this TCR beta chain was determined in a study of T cells in Graves' hyperthyroidism and ophthalmopathy. Germline-derived CDR1 and CDR2 are SEHNR and FQNEAQ (reference sequence). This CDR3 has 14 residues. TCR beta CDR3 regions were amplified from RNA. A set of HTBI primers served as the primers for a first-round RT-PCR of the TCR CDR3. MiXCR, applied by TCRdb to the multiplex PCR reads, yields one record per CDR3 protein. This sample has 560,000 or so distinct CDR3 sequences, with 40% to 55% found just once. The hyperthyroidism was newly diagnosed and had lasted under 2 months; the patients were aged 18 to 65. Uncontrolled infection, other autoimmune disease, pregnancy or lactation barred patients from enrollment. The study's findings and limits: Most thyroid clonotypes expanded above 0.001 were also detected in blood. From stable hyperthyroidism, ophthalmopathy was separated by a 13 V-J model.

With regard to this clonotype: Antigen unknown. A read error may produce the germline difference seen at one junction end.

The TCR was taken from a woman in her late teens or twenties with Graves' hyperthyroidism. The sample consisted of peripheral blood or thyroid tissue (not recorded which). The J gene is TRBJ2-7, the V gene TRBV7-9, with 9 bases matching TRBD2. The CDR3 here is CASSRREGLHEQYF. Here the CDR3 DNA reads TGCGCCAGCAGCCGGCGGGAGGGCCTACACGAGCAGTACTTC.